The 29 T cell receptor beta chains in this list originate from one sample, sequenced in a study of shared clonotypes between healthy human individuals (dated by TCRdb to 2020 to 2022). Library preparation used the immunoSEQ multiplex PCR assay. TCRdb retrieved this table from immuneACCESS and kept in-frame rearrangements only. Not all clones are present; in checked studies, unresolved V genes account for under half, and no reason is known for the remainder. This sample gives around 610,000 clones in total; around 96% of them show up just once. The ten largest clones represent 0.11% of the sample. CD8 naive samples consisted of CD45RO-negative cells that were positively selected for CCR7, yielding a CD45RA+CCR7+ population without TemRA cells. The sample taken for sequencing was naive CD8+ T cells sorted from blood. The cell subset or site label here, explained by the study, means: CD45RA+CCR7+. These receptor sequences come from a woman aged 25 to 39 in good health.

This clone was seen only once. The chain combines TRBV5-6 with TRBJ2-5; 8 bases are a match to TRBD1. Unmatched junction bases numbered 2, after V lost 3 bases and J lost 1 base. Germline CDR1 SGHDT, CDR2 YYEEEE. The CDR3 consists of 14 residues. The CDR3 sequence: CASSYGTGQETQYF. The CDR3 bases are TGTGCCAGCAGCTACGGGACAGGCCAAGAGACCCAGTACTTC.

The chain employs TRBV6-5 and TRBJ1-4; unclear D gene. Germline CDR1 and CDR2: MNHEY and SVGAGI. V was clipped by 2 bases and J by 0 bases, with 7 bases between them. The CDR3 is made up of 15 amino acids. The CDR3 here is CASSYNQPTNEKLFF. CDR3 bases: TGTGCCAGCAGTTACAACCAGCCAACTAATGAAAAACTGTTTTTT.

The count of this clone is one. J is TRBJ1-1 and V is TRBV28, with 8 bases identical to TRBD1. The CDR3 is made up of 15 amino acids. With 3 bases clipped from V and 2 bases from J, the junction kept 5 bases outside the gene matches. The germline V gene has CDR1 MDHEN and CDR2 SYDVKM. CDR3 protein: CASSLAGTGNTEAFF. CDR3 in DNA: TGTGCCAGCAGTTTGGCCGGGACAGGCAACACTGAAGCTTTCTTT.

The chain recombines TRBV9 with TRBJ2-2; a weak D match, TRBD2 (5 bases). Deletions cut 0 bases from V and 2 bases from J, with 8 bases between. The CDR3 is made up of 15 amino acids. Germline CDR1 reads SGDLS; CDR2 reads YYNGEE. CDR3 sequence reads: CASSVEGVNTGELFF. The CDR3 DNA is TGTGCCAGCAGCGTAGAGGGAGTTAACACCGGGGAGCTGTTTTTT.

This chain joins TRBV5-8 and TRBJ2-6, with unresolved D. V lost 2 bases and J 0 bases, leaving 9 bases between the germline ends. The germline gives CDR1 SGHTS, CDR2 YDEGEE. This CDR3 is 16 amino acids long. The CDR3 region is CASSFRPGSGANVLTF. The CDR3 bases are TGTGCCAGCAGCTTCCGACCTGGCTCTGGGGCCAACGTCCTGACTTTC.

V and J are TRBV5-1 and TRBJ1-2; the match to TRBD1 covers 8 bases. Trimming at V came to 4 bases and at J to 3 bases, leaving 8 bases not matched to a gene. This CDR3 comprises 15 residues. Germline CDR1 and CDR2: SGHRS and YFSETQ. The DNA of the CDR3 is TGCGCCAGCAGCGCTGTACAGGGGGTCGACTATGGCTACACCTTC. Its translation is CASSAVQGVDYGYTF.

V is TRBV4-2 and J is TRBJ2-7; 8 nucleotides line up with TRBD2. Trimming removed 2 bases from V and 1 base from J; junction bases left unmatched: 10. Looked up from germline, CDR1 is LGHNA and CDR2 is YNFKEQ. The CDR3 has 17 amino acids. CDR3 sequence reads: CASSQTSGGTRSYEQYF. The CDR3 DNA is TGTGCCAGCAGCCAAACAAGCGGCGGGACTAGGTCCTACGAGCAGTACTTC.

The V and J genes are TRBV28 and TRBJ1-2; 12 bases are shared with TRBD1. V dropped 4 bases and J dropped 4; count of bases not matched to a gene: 10. The CDR3 spans 17 residues. Germline CDR1 reads MDHEN; CDR2 reads SYDVKM. The CDR3 bases are TGTGCCAGCAGTTCAGGGACAGGGGGCGCGCCGGGCTATGGCTACACCTTC. Translation: CASSSGTGGAPGYGYTF.

This chain joins TRBV2 and TRBJ2-7, with TRBD2 identical over 8 bases. This CDR3 contains 15 residues. Germline CDR1 is SNHLY and CDR2 is FYNNEI. The V segment lost 8 bases and the J segment 1 base; nucleotides outside the gene matches: 10. The CDR3 spells CASSGVAGPSYEQYF. The CDR3 DNA reads TGTGCCAGCTCAGGGGTAGCGGGGCCGTCCTACGAGCAGTACTTC.

The chain is built from TRBV28 and TRBJ2-2; 8 nucleotides agree with TRBD2. After removal of 1 base from V and 0 bases from J, the junction contained 1 base not matched to a gene. There are 16 residues in the CDR3. Germline V gives CDR1 MDHEN, CDR2 SYDVKM. CDR3 sequence reads: CASSLLREANTGELFF. CDR3 sequence (DNA): TGTGCCAGCAGTTTATTGCGGGAGGCGAACACCGGGGAGCTGTTTTTT.

The V and J genes are TRBV11-2 and TRBJ2-1, with a possible D match to TRBD2 (6 bases). V lost 3 bases to trimming and J lost 2 bases, with 11 bases between them. Germline CDR1 SGHAT, CDR2 FQNNGV. CDR3 length: 15 residues. The CDR3 loop reads CASSFGGTPYNEQFF. Written as DNA, the CDR3 is TGTGCCAGCAGCTTTGGGGGGACCCCCTACAATGAGCAGTTCTTC.

The count of this clone is one. V usage is TRBV27 and J usage is TRBJ1-1; D remains unclear. V lost 7 bases, J lost 1 base, and 7 bases lay in between. The CDR3 extends over 12 amino acids. The germline CDR1 and CDR2 sequences are MNHEY and SMNVEV (reference sequence). The chain's CDR3 is CASKEANTEAFF. DNA for the CDR3: TGTGCCAGCAAAGAGGCGAACACTGAAGCTTTCTTT.

The chain employs TRBV7-2 and TRBJ1-5; 7 nucleotides match TRBD1. The V segment lost 4 bases and the J segment 3 bases; nucleotides outside the gene matches: 9. From germline, CDR1 is SGHTA and CDR2 FQGNSA. There are 16 residues in the CDR3. The CDR3 protein is CASSSARDRYNQPQHF. CDR3 in DNA: TGTGCCAGCAGCTCCGCCCGGGACAGATACAATCAGCCCCAGCATTTT.

On this clone: Other DNA sequences of this sample code for an identical CDR3. The chain carries TRBV29-1 and TRBJ2-7; 7 bases align to TRBD1. J was trimmed by 3 bases and V by 6 bases; bases with no gene match: 2. The CDR3 contains 11 residues. From germline, CDR1 is SQVTM and CDR2 ANQGSEA. CDR3 protein: CSVRDSYEQYF. For the CDR3, the DNA is TGCAGCGTGAGGGACAGCTACGAGCAGTACTTC.

V is TRBV29-1 and J is TRBJ1-3, with D unresolved. The CDR3 is 16 residues long. Trimming pared 3 bases from V and 0 bases from J, leaving 15 bases between. The germline V gene encodes CDR1 SQVTM and CDR2 ANQGSEA. This CDR3 reads CSVEAGGISSGNTIYF. CDR3 sequence (DNA): TGCAGCGTTGAGGCAGGCGGAATCAGCTCTGGAAACACCATATATTTT.

The chain links TRBV7-8 to TRBJ2-5; TRBD1 matches 9 bases. V was clipped by 4 bases and J by 0 bases; unmatched bases: 3. CDR1 SGHVS and CDR2 FQNEAQ come from the germline V gene. This CDR3 contains 15 residues. The CDR3 reads CASSSRDRDQETQYF. Here the CDR3 DNA reads TGTGCCAGCAGCTCACGGGACAGGGACCAAGAGACCCAGTACTTC.

This clone was seen once. Other DNA sequences within the sample encode an identical CDR3. The V and J genes are TRBV13 and TRBJ2-7; TRBD1 aligns across 7 bases. The CDR3 is 13 residues long. Trimming cost V 0 bases and J 4 bases; bases outside gene matches: 0. Germline values: CDR1 PRHDT, CDR2 FYEKMQ (reference sequence). In nucleotides, the CDR3 is TGTGCCAGCAGCTTAGGACAGGGGTACGAGCAGTACTTC. Amino acid sequence: CASSLGQGYEQYF.

V gene TRBV6-6 combines with J gene TRBJ2-7, with TRBD2 matching over 7 bases. Germline CDR1 is MNHNY and CDR2 is SVGAGI (reference sequence). The CDR3 loop spans 14 amino acids. The V segment lost 6 bases and the J segment 5 bases; nucleotides outside the gene matches: 10. DNA of the CDR3: TGTGCCAGCAGCTGGGGGGAGGGCGGCCACGAGCAGTACTTC. Its protein product is CASSWGEGGHEQYF.

The chain uses TRBV7-9 and TRBJ1-1; D not resolved. Germline CDR1 reads SEHNR; CDR2 reads FQNEAQ (reference sequence). Between the trimmed V and J ends, which lost 1 base and 5 bases, there was a span of 14 bases. The length of the CDR3 is 15 residues. This CDR3 reads CASSLGPSIRTEAFF. DNA of the CDR3: TGTGCCAGCAGCTTAGGCCCGAGTATTAGGACTGAAGCTTTCTTT.

V and J are TRBV6-6 and TRBJ2-7, with 10 positions matching TRBD2. Germline V gene lookup returns CDR1 MNHNY and CDR2 SVGAGI (reference sequence). V shed 6 bases and J 4 bases; nucleotides not matched to a gene: 6. CDR3 length: 14 amino acids. In DNA form, the CDR3 reads TGTGCCAGCAGCCTAGCGGGAGCGGCTTACGAGCAGTACTTC. This encodes CASSLAGAAYEQYF.

The chain uses TRBV29-1 and TRBJ1-2, with 10 bases aligning to TRBD1. Germline lookup yields CDR1 SQVTM and CDR2 ANQGSEA. V gave up 6 bases and J gave up 1 base; unmatched junction bases: 2. The CDR3 contains 13 residues. The CDR3, as DNA: TGCAGCGTCGGGACAGGGGATAACTATGGCTACACCTTC. Its translation: CSVGTGDNYGYTF. The full variable domain, completed using reference TRBV29-1 and TRBJ1-2, is SAVISQKPSRDICQRGTSLTIQCQVDSQVTMMFWYRQQPGQSLTLIATANQGSEATYESGFVIDKFPISRPNLTFSTLTVSNMSPEDSSIYLCSVGTGDNYGYTFGSGTRLTVV.

This clone came up once. The J gene is TRBJ2-5, the V gene TRBV28, with D possibly being TRBD1 or TRBD2 (5 bases each). Germline CDR1 and CDR2: MDHEN and SYDVKM. V was clipped by 2 bases and J by 11 bases, with 12 bases between them. CDR3 length: 12 residues. The DNA of the CDR3 is TGTGCCAGCAGTTTAGGGGCTTGGGAGCAGTACTTC. Translating it yields CASSLGAWEQYF.

The genes are TRBV4-2 and TRBJ2-1; unclear D gene. The germline V gene has CDR1 LGHNA and CDR2 YNFKEQ. The germline V and J ends were trimmed by 5 bases and 9 bases, with 23 bases remaining between them. CDR3 length: 16 amino acids. CDR3 DNA sequence: TGTGCCAGCAGCTACTCTGGCAGCCCCGGTCTTGGTGAGCAGTTCTTC. Translating it yields CASSYSGSPGLGEQFF.

This clone was seen once. The chain combines TRBV5-6 with TRBJ2-2; 10 bases are a match to TRBD2. This CDR3 contains 17 residues. CDR1 and CDR2 (germline): SGHDT, YYEEEE. V lost 1 base to trimming and J lost 2 bases; unmatched junction nucleotides: 5. Here the CDR3 reads CASSLFILAGNTGELFF. In nucleotides, the CDR3 is TGTGCCAGCAGCTTGTTTATACTAGCGGGAAACACCGGGGAGCTGTTTTTT.

The chain employs TRBV6-5 and TRBJ2-1; 9 bases match TRBD2. Germline loops: CDR1 MNHEY, CDR2 SVGAGI. V gave up 3 bases and J gave up 2 bases; unmatched junction bases: 2. The CDR3 is 15 amino acids. The CDR3 region has the DNA TGTGCCAGCAGTTATTTAGCGGGAGCCTACAATGAGCAGTTCTTC. It encodes CASSYLAGAYNEQFF.

The chain uses TRBV15 and TRBJ2-1; the match to TRBD2 covers 12 bases. The CDR3 contains 18 residues. CDR1 and CDR2 (germline): LNHNV, YYDKDF (reference sequence). Germline trimming cut 0 bases from V and 4 bases from J; bases unmatched to any gene: 7. CDR3 residues: CATSRDRRTSGVYNEQFF. The CDR3 region has the DNA TGTGCCACCAGCAGAGATCGCCGGACTAGCGGGGTTTACAATGAGCAGTTCTTC. The whole variable domain, filled in from reference TRBV15 and TRBJ2-1, reads DAMVIQNPRYQVTQFGKPVTLSCSQTLNHNVMYWYQQKSSQAPKLLFHYYDKDFNNEADTPDNFQSRRPNTSFCFLDIRSPGLGDTAMYLCATSRDRRTSGVYNEQFFGPGTRLTVL.

J is TRBJ2-7 and V is TRBV19; tentatively, D is TRBD1 (5 bases). The V end lost 5 bases, the J end lost 6 bases, and 17 bases lay between the germline ends. The length of the CDR3 is 14 residues. Germline loops: CDR1 LNHDA, CDR2 SQIVND (reference sequence). For the CDR3, the DNA is TGTGCCAGTAGTGCCTTAGGGGTTTTCTCCGAGCAGTACTTC. Its translation: CASSALGVFSEQYF.

The chain employs TRBV7-6 and TRBJ2-1, with 12 bases fitting TRBD1. The CDR3 loop spans 18 amino acids. Looked up from germline, CDR1 is SGHVS and CDR2 is FNYEAQ. V trimming: 2 bases; J trimming: 2 bases; junction bases outside the gene matches: 7. The CDR3 nucleotides read TGTGCCAGCAGCTTAACGGGACAGGGGGCGATCGCCTACAATGAGCAGTTCTTC. The encoded protein is CASSLTGQGAIAYNEQFF. Using reference TRBV7-6 and TRBJ2-1 for the parts outside the CDR3, the full variable domain is GAGVSQSPRYKVTKRGQDVALRCDPISGHVSLYWYRQALGQGPEFLTYFNYEAQQDKSGLPNDRFSAERPEGSISTLTIQRTEQRDSAMYRCASSLTGQGAIAYNEQFFGPGTRLTVL.

DNA of the CDR3: TGTGCCAGCAGCTTGGGGGGTCCAGGGAATGGGAATGAGCAGTTCTTC. The encoded protein is CASSLGGPGNGNEQFF. This chain links TRBV5-6 with TRBJ2-1; D perhaps matches TRBD1 (5 bases). The CDR3 totals 16 residues. Germline CDR1 is SGHDT and CDR2 is YYEEEE. The germline V and J ends were trimmed by 0 bases and 7 bases, with 17 bases remaining between them.